This is a list of T cell receptor beta chains from one sample in a study of memory CD4+ T cells and cytomegalovirus serostatus. Libraries were prepared by immunoSEQ multiplex PCR; TCRdb keeps only in-frame clonotypes and omits some of them. Here the sample spans some 73,000 clones, under 80% being singletons. Sample: memory CD4+ T cells from blood. These receptors all come from an adult in good health and CMV-seropositive. Both conserved end residues are trimmed from each CDR3. The order of the fields is V gene, clone size, J gene, CDR3 protein. Expanded clones get a size class; other rows say once, few or many, or leave the size out.

V: TRBV5-1; size: -; J: TRBJ1-1; CDR3: ASSPDTLNTEAF
V: TRBV6-5; size: -; J: TRBJ1-2; CDR3: ASSPNREGEGYT
V: TRBV6-1; size: -; J: TRBJ2-3; CDR3: ASIGRATDTQY
V: TRBV7-2; size: -; J: TRBJ1-2; CDR3: ASSPNGAGPGYT
V: TRBV18; size: -; J: TRBJ1-5; CDR3: ASSPVEGQPQH
V: TRBV11-2; size: -; J: TRBJ2-2; CDR3: ASSFFSGELF
V: TRBV29-1; size: once; J: TRBJ2-5; CDR3: SGSGQERGRY
V: TRBV18; size: once; J: TRBJ2-1; CDR3: ASSPRGTNYNEQF
V: TRBV7-2; size: -; J: TRBJ2-7; CDR3: ASSLAGSGPSSYEQY
V: TRBV5-1; size: -; J: TRBJ2-3; CDR3: ASSSPPSDTQY
V: TRBV6-5; size: -; J: TRBJ2-6; CDR3: ASSYRDSGANVLT
V: TRBV7-9; size: -; J: TRBJ2-2; CDR3: ASSFSTGGAWSGELF
V: TRBV5-1; size: -; J: TRBJ2-2; CDR3: ASQRWREGGTGELF
V: TRBV5-4; size: -; J: TRBJ2-2; CDR3: ASSRDTGLSGELF
V: TRBV30; size: once; J: TRBJ1-1; CDR3: AWSGDRGEAEAF
V: TRBV6-1; size: -; J: TRBJ1-5; CDR3: ASSEARQAGQPQH
V: TRBV6-6; size: -; J: TRBJ1-1; CDR3: ASSYGGGPNTEAF
V: TRBV11-2; size: -; J: TRBJ2-3; CDR3: ASNRGGGDTQY
V: TRBV15; size: -; J: TRBJ1-2; CDR3: ATSRGEGAPYGYT
V: TRBV5-1; size: -; J: TRBJ1-1; CDR3: ASSLRTEMNTEAF
V: TRBV28; size: -; J: TRBJ1-6; CDR3: ASSRPSSYNSPLH
V: TRBV5-1; size: once; J: TRBJ1-1; CDR3: ASSMRQGGTEAF
V: TRBV19; size: few; J: TRBJ1-2; CDR3: ASSRSGVDSYT
V: TRBV5-4; size: -; J: TRBJ1-1; CDR3: ASSLRGTGNNEAF
V: TRBV7-9; size: -; J: TRBJ2-1; CDR3: ASSYRGVNEQF